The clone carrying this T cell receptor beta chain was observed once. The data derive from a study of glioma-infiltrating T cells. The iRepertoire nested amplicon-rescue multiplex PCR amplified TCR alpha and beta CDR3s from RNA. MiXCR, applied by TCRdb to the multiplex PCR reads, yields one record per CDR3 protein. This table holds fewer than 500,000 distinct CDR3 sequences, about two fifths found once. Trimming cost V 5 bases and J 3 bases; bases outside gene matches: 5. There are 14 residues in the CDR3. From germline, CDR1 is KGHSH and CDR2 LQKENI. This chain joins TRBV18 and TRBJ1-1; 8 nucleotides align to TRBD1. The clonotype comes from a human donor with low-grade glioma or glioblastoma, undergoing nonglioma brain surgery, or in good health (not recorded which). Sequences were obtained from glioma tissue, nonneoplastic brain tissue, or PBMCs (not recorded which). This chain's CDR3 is CASSRSTGDTEAFF. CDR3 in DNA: TGTGCCAGCTCAAGATCGACAGGGGACACTGAAGCTTTCTTT.